This T cell receptor beta chain appears in the sequencing data of a study of PD-L1 blockade in urothelial cancer (dated by TCRdb to 2016 to 2017). Some background on the complete study: Therapy was started around 2014 for all patients, and atezolizumab 1,200 mg was administered intravenously every 3 weeks. Patients had an ECOG performance status of 0 or 1 and had received between 0 and 3 prior chemotherapy regimens. Pretreatment tumor samples and matched peripheral blood, collected serially before and after atezolizumab treatment, underwent TCR sequencing. Blood samples were analyzed at 3 weeks after treatment start (second dose) and at 6 weeks after treatment start. Blood samples gave a median of about 140,000 T cells and 82,636 unique TCRs, with a median clonality of about 0.078. The study, an exploratory multi-omic analysis, examined somatic, immune and clinical correlates of response to PD-L1 blockade with atezolizumab in urothelial cancer. In the same patients, pretreatment tumors underwent whole exome sequencing and RNA sequencing in addition to TCR sequencing. Durable clinical benefit was defined as progression-free survival longer than 6 months, and TCR features were also tested against progression-free and overall survival. Pretreatment blood TCR-seq was available for nearly 30 patients, at least one posttreatment blood collection was obtained for about 25 patients, and tumor TCR-seq was available for about 25 patients. About 90% of the 29 patients were identified as males with urothelial cancer of bladder origin, and a prior smoking history was reported by 18 of 29 patients. Roughly 9 patients reached durable clinical benefit, while about 19 patients did not.

The cohort comprised nearly 30 patients with locally advanced or metastatic urothelial carcinoma treated at Memorial Sloan Kettering on a trial protocol. Peripheral blood mononuclear cells were collected pretreatment and during treatment, with between 1 and 8 total time points obtained per patient. The Qiagen DNeasy Blood extraction kit was used to purify genomic DNA from total PBMCs and from tumor samples. PBMCs were collected pretreatment and during treatment, and were isolated and stored as previously described. To estimate absolute template abundance from read counts, synthetic TCR analog templates were spiked into each PCR. The immunoSEQ assay was used to amplify TCRbeta CDR3 regions from genomic DNA with bias-controlled V and J gene primers. Sequencing of rearranged TCRbeta segments was done at approximately 20X coverage. Per the authors' processing: Sequencing errors were corrected by clustering and CDR3s were annotated against IMGT to assign V, D and J genes. Downstream analyses used only productive TCRbeta rearrangements, leaving out any out-of-frame or stop-codon sequences. Clonality was calculated as one minus the Shannon entropy normalized by the log of the number of unique productive sequences. Clones differing between time points or between blood and tumor were identified using Fisher's exact test with Benjamini-Hochberg correction, with an adjusted p below 0.01 applied as the threshold. TCRdb took over this immuneACCESS table, retaining in-frame rearrangements with V and J assigned. Such tables are incomplete; in checked studies, under half of the missing clones stem from an unresolved V gene, and the remainder is unexplained. V, J and clone size were drawn from that table, and D and trimming were deduced from the DNA. The sample table lists approximately 38,000 clones, roughly 90% of them with a count of one. The leading ten clones occupy around 2% of the sample.

Points the paper makes about the study in general: A pretreatment peripheral blood TCR clonality below the median was linked to improved progression-free and overall survival. Because of the small sample size (n of about 29) and the many exploratory analyses performed, the results are intended to be regarded as hypothesis-generating. Greater expansion of tumor-associated TCR clones in peripheral blood 3 weeks after the start of treatment was observed in patients with durable benefit (n of about 20, p = 0.022).

There are 14 amino acids in the CDR3, from cysteine to phenylalanine inclusive. Only CDR3 DNA remains: 42 bases, in frame from the first base. Taken from the germline V gene, the CDR1 and CDR2 loops are MNHEY and SVGAGI. After removal of 10 bases from V and 2 bases from J, the junction retains 9 bases not matched to a gene. In regard to this clone: The target of this receptor is not known. There are no base qualities to consult, and no much larger clone falls within one base.

This chain is built from TRBV6-5 and TRBJ2-3; TRBD2 fits 7 bases in the junction. This TCR derives from a man aged 55 to 69 with urothelial cancer. Sequencing used PBMCs, obtained around atezolizumab (anti-PD-L1) treatment. The DNA sequence is as follows: TGTGCCACGCGTAGCGGGTTTTACACAGATACGCAGTATTTT. This is translated as CATRSGFYTDTQYF.